This T cell receptor (beta chain) was recovered during a study of blood T cell repertoires in COVID-19. Looking at the study overall: Sites in the United States, Italy and Spain provided acute and convalescent COVID-19 samples. The cDNA or gDNA used as material had been derived from T cells, B-cell-depleted T cells, or PBMCs.

Per the germline V gene, CDR1 is SGHTA and CDR2 is FQGTGA. The CDR3 length is 13 residues. Trimming took off 2 bases at V and 4 bases at J, with 8 bases between the two ends. Authors' data handling: Estimated nucleated cell counts came from reference gene primer amplification. TCRdb's table, derived via immunoSEQ multiplex PCR, lists solely in-frame clones and lacks some. Clonal size and the V and J genes are those of that table, whereas D and trimming came from the DNA. The sample has approximately 98,000 clones; 65% to 85% are singletons. J is TRBJ2-5 and V is TRBV7-3, with D hard to call. The source material was peripheral blood. This TCR derives from a woman over 75 with acute or convalescent COVID-19. CDR3 protein: CASSLFAGETQYF. For the CDR3, the DNA is TGTGCCAGCAGCTTATTCGCCGGAGAGACCCAGTACTTC.